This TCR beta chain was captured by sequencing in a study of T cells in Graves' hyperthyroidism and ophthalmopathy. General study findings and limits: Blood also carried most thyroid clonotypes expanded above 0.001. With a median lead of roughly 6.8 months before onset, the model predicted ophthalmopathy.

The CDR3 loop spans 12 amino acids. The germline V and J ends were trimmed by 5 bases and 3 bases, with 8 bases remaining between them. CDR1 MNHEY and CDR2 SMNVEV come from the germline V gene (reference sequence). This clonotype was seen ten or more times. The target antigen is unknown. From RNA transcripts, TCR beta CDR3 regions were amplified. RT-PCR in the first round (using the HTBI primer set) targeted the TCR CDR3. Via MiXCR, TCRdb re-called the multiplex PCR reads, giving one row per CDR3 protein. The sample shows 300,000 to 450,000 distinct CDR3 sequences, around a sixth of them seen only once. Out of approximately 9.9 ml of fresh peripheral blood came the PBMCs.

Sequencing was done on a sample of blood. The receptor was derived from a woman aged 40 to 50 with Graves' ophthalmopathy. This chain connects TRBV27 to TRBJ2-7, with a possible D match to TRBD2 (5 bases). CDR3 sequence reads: CASSPGVYEQYF. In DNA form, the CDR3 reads TGTGCCAGCAGTCCCGGGGTCTACGAGCAGTACTTC.